This T cell receptor beta chain was captured in a study of long-term antiretroviral therapy in people with HIV. Samples were assayed with immunoSEQ v3.0 at survey level. Generated by immunoSEQ multiplex PCR, the TCRdb table keeps only in-frame clones and is missing some. Of 20,000 to 30,000 clones listed, around 86% are singletons. This clone appeared a single time. Germline loops: CDR1 MNHEY, CDR2 SVGAGI. The CDR3 runs to 14 residues. J gave up 5 bases and V 5 bases, and 4 bases lay outside the gene matches. The source of this sequence is a man in his forties with HIV. This chain connects TRBV6-5 to TRBJ2-5, with TRBD2 matching 11 bases. The input for sequencing was unsorted PBMCs, taken 2.7 years after starting antiretroviral therapy. The CDR3 DNA reads as TGTGCCAGCAGTCAGACTAGCGGGAAGGAGACCCAGTACTTC. Protein sequence: CASSQTSGKETQYF.